Below are 32 T cell receptor beta chains sequenced from a single sample in a study of blood T cell repertoires in COVID-19. Clones were read by immunoSEQ multiplex PCR, and TCRdb kept only the in-frame ones, dropping some. Among about 180,000 clones listed, approximately 89% were seen once. The material sequenced was peripheral blood. The receptors stem from a woman aged 25 to 39 with acute or convalescent COVID-19.

The chain links TRBV5-1 to TRBJ1-1; 8 nucleotides line up with TRBD1. The V and J ends lost 4 bases and 1 base, in that order; junction bases with no gene match: 3. CDR1 SGHRS and CDR2 YFSETQ come from the germline V gene. The CDR3 spans 14 residues. This chain's CDR3 is CASSQQGGNTEAFF. CDR3 sequence (DNA): TGCGCCAGCAGCCAACAGGGGGGGAACACTGAAGCTTTCTTT. Full variable domain (remainder filled in from reference TRBV5-1 and TRBJ1-1): KAGVTQTPRYLIKTRGQQVTLSCSPISGHRSVSWYQQTPGQGLQFLFEYFSETQRNKGNFPGRFSGRQFSNSRSEMNVSTLELGDSALYLCASSQQGGNTEAFFGQGTRLTVV.

The chain combines TRBV28 with TRBJ2-5; D is unresolved. The CDR3 extends over 12 amino acids. V lost 5 bases and J lost 4, with 8 bases in between. Germline CDR1 reads MDHEN; CDR2 reads SYDVKM. The CDR3 coding sequence is TGTGCCAGCAGTGTGAGGAGAGAGACCCAGTACTTC. The encoded protein is CASSVRRETQYF.

V is TRBV5-1 and J is TRBJ2-5; D is ambiguous. Looked up from germline, CDR1 is SGHRS and CDR2 is YFSETQ. The CDR3 is made up of 15 amino acids. V was trimmed by 4 bases and J by 1 base, leaving 14 bases between them. DNA for the CDR3: TGCGCCAGCAGCCCAATCGCGCCCCTCCAAGAGACCCAGTACTTC. It specifies CASSPIAPLQETQYF.

The chain has TRBV6-1 and TRBJ1-6; D remains ambiguous. CDR3 size: 16 residues. CDR1 MNHNS and CDR2 SASEGT come from the germline V gene. V lost 4 bases and J lost 7, with 17 bases in between. The DNA for the CDR3 is TGTGCCAGCAGTGCTCTAATTATAAATTCCAATTCACCCCTCCACTTT. It yields the protein CASSALIINSNSPLHF.

V usage is TRBV19 and J usage is TRBJ2-1; 9 bases align to TRBD2. The V gene's germline CDR1 is LNHDA and CDR2 SQIVND (reference sequence). CDR3 length: 13 residues. V lost 7 bases to trimming and J lost 12 bases; unmatched junction nucleotides: 10. CDR3 protein: CASNWREGRAQFF. The CDR3 DNA reads TGTGCCAGTAATTGGCGGGAGGGCCGGGCGCAGTTCTTC.

The V gene is TRBV30, the J gene TRBJ2-4; D not resolved. The CDR3 is 15 amino acids. The germline CDR1 and CDR2 sequences are GTSNPN and SVGIG (reference sequence). Trimming took 0 bases from V and 1 from J, leaving 10 bases between them. CDR3: CAWSVRSRAKNIQYF. The CDR3 DNA is TGTGCCTGGAGTGTGCGGTCGAGGGCCAAAAACATTCAGTACTTC.

The chain carries TRBV5-5 and TRBJ1-6; D may be TRBD1 (5 bases). In germline, CDR1 is SGHKS, CDR2 YYEKEE (reference sequence). This CDR3 has 15 amino acids. V lost 4 bases to trimming and J lost 7 bases, with 15 bases between them. The CDR3 DNA reads as TGTGCCAGCAGCGGGGGGACCTGGATGAATTCACCCCTCCACTTT. This gives the protein CASSGGTWMNSPLHF.

The V and J genes are TRBV28 and TRBJ2-5; TRBD1 matches 9 bases. V lost 6 bases, J lost 5 bases, and 13 bases stayed unmatched. From germline, CDR1 is MDHEN and CDR2 SYDVKM. The CDR3 spans 16 residues. CDR3 protein: CASSPGQGFMGETQYF. CDR3 nucleotides: TGTGCCAGCAGCCCGGGACAGGGTTTCATGGGGGAGACCCAGTACTTC.

This clone was counted a few times. The J gene is TRBJ2-2, the V gene TRBV2, with D tentatively TRBD1 (5 bases). CDR3 length: 13 amino acids. V was cut by 6 bases and J by 6 bases, with 11 bases left in between. Germline V gene sequence: CDR1 SNHLY, CDR2 FYNNEI. For the CDR3, the DNA is TGTGCCAGCAGCGCCCAGGGTTCCGGGGAGCTGTTTTTT. Translated, it gives CASSAQGSGELFF.

V and J are TRBV5-4 and TRBJ1-1; 7 nucleotides match TRBD1. Germline V gene sequence: CDR1 SGHNT, CDR2 YYREEE (reference sequence). The CDR3 loop spans 14 amino acids. J was trimmed by 1 base and V by 5 bases; bases with no gene match: 5. CDR3 sequence: CASRLGQPNTEAFF. The DNA for the CDR3 is TGTGCCAGCAGGCTGGGACAGCCGAACACTGAAGCTTTCTTT.

The V gene is TRBV29-1, the J gene TRBJ2-7; D may be TRBD2 (6 bases). The CDR3 is 12 residues long. The ends were cut back, 4 bases at V and 1 base at J, with 8 bases in the middle. CDR1 is SQVTM, CDR2 ANQGSEA, per germline. CDR3 protein: CSVAGESYEQYF. Here the CDR3 DNA reads TGCAGCGTTGCGGGGGAGTCCTACGAGCAGTACTTC.

The CDR3 sequence is CSASFQGLGTEAFF. CDR3 coding DNA: TGCAGTGCTAGTTTCCAGGGTTTGGGCACTGAAGCTTTCTTT. This rearrangement joins TRBV20-1 to TRBJ1-1, with D possibly TRBD1 on 5 matching bases. V gave up 3 bases and J gave up 4 bases, with 15 bases separating them. CDR1 and CDR2 (germline): DFQATT, SNEGSKA (reference sequence). The CDR3 is 14 residues long.

CDR3: CAWSVDLAGGREQYF. The CDR3 DNA reads as TGTGCCTGGAGTGTAGACCTAGCGGGAGGACGGGAGCAGTACTTC. The chain uses TRBV30 and TRBJ2-7; 11 positions agree with TRBD2. Germline lookup yields CDR1 GTSNPN and CDR2 SVGIG (reference sequence). Trimming removed 0 bases from V and 7 bases from J; junction bases left unmatched: 8. This CDR3 has 15 residues.

The genes are TRBV3-1 (or the pseudogene TRBV3-2) and TRBJ1-2; D unclear. CDR3 size: 14 residues. Per the germline V gene, CDR1 is LGHDT and CDR2 is YNNKEL (reference sequence). V was trimmed by 8 bases and J by 5 bases, leaving 18 bases between them. In DNA, the CDR3 is TGTGCCAGCTCCCCCTATGACGGAGGGTATGGCTACACCTTC. Amino acids: CASSPYDGGYGYTF.

This chain links TRBV5-1 with TRBJ2-5, with D tentatively TRBD2 (5 bases). This CDR3 contains 15 residues. Germline V gene lookup returns CDR1 SGHRS and CDR2 YFSETQ. Trimming shortened V by 4 bases and J by 5 bases, and 18 bases separated the two germline ends. Here the CDR3 reads CASSPVGISGETQYF. As DNA, the CDR3 is TGCGCCAGCAGCCCGGTCGGAATATCGGGGGAGACCCAGTACTTC.

The chain links TRBV30 to TRBJ2-3; TRBD2 matches at 10 bases. Germline trimming cut 0 bases from V and 5 bases from J; bases unmatched to any gene: 2. CDR3 length: 14 amino acids. CDR1 GTSNPN and CDR2 SVGIG come from the germline V gene (reference sequence). The CDR3: CAWSVRLAGDTQYF. CDR3 DNA sequence: TGTGCCTGGAGTGTACGACTAGCGGGAGATACGCAGTATTTT.

The chain employs TRBV11-3 and TRBJ2-1, with 7 nucleotides matching TRBD2. CDR3 size: 13 residues. Germline V CDR1 and CDR2: SGHNT, YENEEA. J gave up 4 bases and V 6 bases, and 3 bases lay outside the gene matches. The CDR3 coding sequence is TGTGCCAGCAGTGGGACTAATTACAATGAGCAGTTCTTC. Translated: CASSGTNYNEQFF. Variable domain in full (rest from reference TRBV11-3 and TRBJ2-1): EAGVVQSPRYKIIEKKQPVAFWCNPISGHNTLYWYLQNLGQGPELLIRYENEEAVDDSQLPKDRFSAERLKGVDSTLKIQPAELGDSAVYLCASSGTNYNEQFFGPGTRLTVL.

This rearrangement joins TRBV19 to TRBJ1-1, with 7 bases aligning to TRBD1. Per germline, CDR1 LNHDA and CDR2 SQIVND (reference sequence). J lost 1 base, V lost 8 bases, and 7 bases had no gene match. This CDR3 region has 14 residues. In DNA form, the CDR3 reads TGTGCCAGTCGGTTAAGGGGGCAGAACACTGAAGCTTTCTTT. It translates to CASRLRGQNTEAFF. Combining the CDR3 with reference TRBV19 and TRBJ1-1 gives the whole variable domain DGGITQSPKYLFRKEGQNVTLSCEQNLNHDAMYWYRQDPGQGLRLIYYSQIVNDFQKGDIAEGYSVSREKKESFPLTVTSAQKNPTAFYLCASRLRGQNTEAFFGQGTRLTVV.

J is TRBJ2-7 and V is TRBV6-5, with 9 bases matching TRBD1. The CDR3 has 14 amino acids. Trimming took 6 bases from V and 4 from J; bases not matched to a gene: 7. CDR1 is MNHEY, CDR2 SVGAGI, per germline. The CDR3 is CASSTGGASYEQYF. The CDR3, as DNA: TGTGCCAGCAGCACAGGGGGCGCATCATACGAGCAGTACTTC.

The genes are TRBV7-8 and TRBJ2-5; D not resolved. The V gene's germline CDR1 is SGHVS and CDR2 FQNEAQ. The CDR3 runs 10 residues. The V and J ends lost 6 bases and 5 bases respectively, with 4 bases between them. CDR3 sequence reads: CASSTETQYF. DNA for the CDR3: TGTGCCAGCAGTACTGAGACCCAGTACTTC.

The chain has TRBV5-5 and TRBJ1-5; 7 positions match TRBD1. Germline V CDR1 and CDR2: SGHKS, YYEKEE (reference sequence). V shed 4 bases and J 5 bases; nucleotides not matched to a gene: 3. This CDR3 contains 13 residues. Here the CDR3 reads CASSPTGDQPQHF. The CDR3 DNA follows: TGTGCCAGCAGCCCAACAGGGGATCAGCCCCAGCATTTT.

The CDR3 loop is CASSLRQHMNTEAFF. CDR3 nucleotides: TGTGCCAGCAGCTTGAGGCAGCATATGAACACTGAAGCTTTCTTT. This chain uses TRBV7-2 with TRBJ1-1; D remains unclear. The CDR3 contains 15 residues. Germline assignment: CDR1 SGHTA and CDR2 FQGNSA. V was trimmed by 3 bases and J by 0 bases, leaving 11 bases between them.

This chain uses TRBV6-5 with TRBJ1-1; the match to TRBD1 covers 8 bases. Per germline, CDR1 MNHEY and CDR2 SVGAGI. The CDR3 is made up of 13 amino acids. The V segment lost 8 bases and the J segment 1 base; nucleotides outside the gene matches: 3. The CDR3 DNA follows: TGTGCCAGCTTTGGGACAGGGAACACTGAAGCTTTCTTT. This translates into CASFGTGNTEAFF.

With regard to this clone: At one end the junction does not follow the germline gene, possibly because of a read error. This chain uses TRBV20-1 with TRBJ2-1; D may be TRBD2 (6 bases). The CDR3 runs 9 residues. CDR1 and CDR2 from the germline V gene are DFQATT and SNEGSKA (reference sequence). The CDR3 protein is CSAKDWGVF. CDR3 coding DNA: TGCAGTGCTAAAGACTGGGGGGTCTTC.

The chain links TRBV6-5 to TRBJ1-6; D gene uncertain. Deletions cut 0 bases from V and 8 bases from J, with 11 bases between. Germline V gene lookup returns CDR1 MNHEY and CDR2 SVGAGI. This CDR3 spans 15 amino acids. CDR3 sequence: CASSYSARLDSPLHF. The DNA for the CDR3 is TGTGCCAGCAGTTACTCGGCGAGGTTGGATTCACCCCTCCACTTT.

J is TRBJ1-4 and V is TRBV4-1, with 8 bases fitting TRBD1. V trimming: 8 bases; J trimming: 6 bases; junction bases outside the gene matches: 14. CDR1 and CDR2 (germline): MGHRA, YSYEKL. CDR3 length equals 16 residues. The CDR3 protein is CASGRVGQDRDEKLFF. In DNA, the CDR3 is TGCGCCAGCGGGAGGGTAGGGCAGGACAGGGATGAAAAACTGTTTTTT.

The chain recombines TRBV5-1 with TRBJ2-1, with TRBD1 matching over 7 bases. The CDR3 spans 14 residues. CDR1 and CDR2 from the germline V gene are SGHRS and YFSETQ. Trimming took 2 bases from V and 8 from J; bases not matched to a gene: 7. CDR3 loop: CASSLQTGFHEQFF. The CDR3 DNA sequence: TGCGCCAGCAGCTTACAGACAGGGTTCCATGAGCAGTTCTTC.

The chain combines TRBV19 with TRBJ2-1; 12 nucleotides align to TRBD2. The CDR3 length is 17 residues. Trimming cost V 2 bases and J 0 bases; bases outside gene matches: 2. In germline, CDR1 is LNHDA, CDR2 SQIVND (reference sequence). The CDR3 reads CASSILAGGSSYNEQFF. DNA for the CDR3: TGTGCCAGTAGTATACTAGCGGGAGGGAGCTCCTACAATGAGCAGTTCTTC.

This chain connects TRBV7-9 to TRBJ1-5; 7 positions agree with TRBD1. The ends lost 8 bases at V and 2 bases at J; junction bases unmatched: 9. Germline V gene data show CDR1 as SEHNR and CDR2 as FQNEAQ (reference sequence). This CDR3 comprises 15 residues. CDR3 region: CASGGGANGNQPQHF. Here the CDR3 DNA reads TGTGCCAGCGGAGGGGGCGCAAATGGCAATCAGCCCCAGCATTTT.

The rearrangement uses TRBV30 and TRBJ2-5, with 9 bases identical to TRBD1. The CDR3 consists of 13 residues. Trimming took 6 bases from V and 6 from J; bases not matched to a gene: 8. Germline V gives CDR1 GTSNPN, CDR2 SVGIG (reference sequence). The chain's CDR3 is CACSSGQGKTQYF. In nucleotides, the CDR3 is TGTGCCTGCTCTTCGGGACAGGGAAAGACCCAGTACTTC.

The chain links TRBV5-1 to TRBJ2-1; the match to TRBD2 covers 7 bases. This CDR3 has 14 amino acids. J lost 15 bases, V lost 4 bases, and 16 bases had no gene match. Germline values: CDR1 SGHRS, CDR2 YFSETQ. This CDR3 is CASSPGWASGMSFF. DNA of the CDR3: TGCGCCAGCAGCCCCGGCTGGGCTAGCGGAATGTCGTTCTTC.

V usage is TRBV6-1 and J usage is TRBJ2-6; maybe TRBD1 (5 bases). The CDR3 is 17 residues long. V was trimmed by 4 bases and J by 4 bases, leaving 17 bases between them. Germline CDR1 is MNHNS and CDR2 is SASEGT. The CDR3 DNA reads as TGTGCCAGCAGTGCTCCCCGCAGGGAAGGAGGGGCCAACGTCCTGACTTTC. Its protein product is CASSAPRREGGANVLTF.